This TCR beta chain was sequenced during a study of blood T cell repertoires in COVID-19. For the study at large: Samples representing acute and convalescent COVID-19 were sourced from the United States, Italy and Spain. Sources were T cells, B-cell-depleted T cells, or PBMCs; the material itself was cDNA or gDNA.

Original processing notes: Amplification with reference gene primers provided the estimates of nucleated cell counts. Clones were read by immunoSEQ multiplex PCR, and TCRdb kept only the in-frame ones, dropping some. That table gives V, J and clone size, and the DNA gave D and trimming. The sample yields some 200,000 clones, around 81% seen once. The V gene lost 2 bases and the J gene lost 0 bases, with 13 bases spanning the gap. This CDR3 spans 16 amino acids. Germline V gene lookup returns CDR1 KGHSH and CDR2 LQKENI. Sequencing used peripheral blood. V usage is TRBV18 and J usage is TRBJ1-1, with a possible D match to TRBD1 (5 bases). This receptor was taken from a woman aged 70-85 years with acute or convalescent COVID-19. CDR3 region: CASSPGFGQLNTEAFF. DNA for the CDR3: TGTGCCAGCTCACCAGGTTTCGGACAATTGAACACTGAAGCTTTCTTT.